A selection of T cell receptor beta chains follows, all from one sample in a study of blood T cell repertoires in COVID-19. Using immunoSEQ multiplex PCR, the repertoire was profiled, and TCRdb retains in-frame clones only, with some absent. The sample has around 270,000 clones; approximately 86% are singletons. Sequencing was performed on peripheral blood. The origin of the receptors is a man aged 30 to 39 with active or convalescent COVID-19. Each CDR3 is given with its conserved first and last residue. The order of the fields is clone size, D gene, J gene, V gene, CDR3 DNA, CDR3 protein. The D gene is left open where the match is weak. The listing skips clone size in some rows; elsewhere it reads once, few, many or a size class.

clone_size: NA
d_call: TRBD2
j_call: TRBJ2-1
v_call: TRBV4-3
cdr3_nt: TGCGCCAGCAGCCAAGGGGCACTAGCGGGAGAAAATGAGCAGTTCTTC
cdr3_aa: CASSQGALAGENEQFF

clone_size: NA
d_call: NA
j_call: TRBJ2-1
v_call: TRBV4-2
cdr3_nt: TGTGCCAGCAGCCAAGATTGGTCCAGTGAGCAGTTCTTC
cdr3_aa: CASSQDWSSEQFF

clone_size: NA
d_call: NA
j_call: TRBJ1-1
v_call: TRBV10-1
cdr3_nt: TGCGCCCCCGGGGGGATTGTTGAAGCTTTCTTT
cdr3_aa: CAPGGIVEAFF

clone_size: NA
d_call: NA
j_call: TRBJ1-4
v_call: TRBV9
cdr3_nt: TGTGCCAGCAGCGCTGATACGGCTGCAGGGGAAAAACTGTTTTTT
cdr3_aa: CASSADTAAGEKLFF

clone_size: NA
d_call: TRBD2
j_call: TRBJ2-1
v_call: TRBV11-2
cdr3_nt: TGTGCCAGCAGTAATGTCCAAGCGGGGGGGCATGAGCAGTTCTTC
cdr3_aa: CASSNVQAGGHEQFF

clone_size: NA
d_call: NA
j_call: TRBJ2-1
v_call: TRBV2
cdr3_nt: TGTGCCAGCAGTCTCGCGACACCCCTCCGTGGTGAGCAGTTCTTC
cdr3_aa: CASSLATPLRGEQFF

clone_size: many
d_call: NA
j_call: TRBJ1-1
v_call: TRBV7-9
cdr3_nt: TGTGCCAGCAGCTTAGGTGACCTAGGCACTGAAGCTTTCTTT
cdr3_aa: CASSLGDLGTEAFF

clone_size: NA
d_call: NA
j_call: TRBJ2-7
v_call: TRBV6-9
cdr3_nt: TGTGCCATTTGTCCTAGGAGAACCTACGAGCAGTACTTC
cdr3_aa: CAICPRRTYEQYF

clone_size: NA
d_call: NA
j_call: TRBJ1-4
v_call: TRBV10-1
cdr3_nt: TGCGCCAGCAGTGAGTTCAGGGGAGAGGAAAAACTGTTTTTT
cdr3_aa: CASSEFRGEEKLFF

clone_size: NA
d_call: NA
j_call: TRBJ2-7
v_call: TRBV10-2
cdr3_nt: TGCGCCAGCAGTGAAGGGGGGGCCTACGAGCAGTACTTC
cdr3_aa: CASSEGGAYEQYF

clone_size: NA
d_call: NA
j_call: TRBJ1-3
v_call: TRBV4-3
cdr3_nt: TGCGCCAGCAGCCAAATACAGTCTGGAAACACCATATATTTT
cdr3_aa: CASSQIQSGNTIYF

clone_size: NA
d_call: NA
j_call: TRBJ2-2
v_call: TRBV18
cdr3_nt: TGTGCCAGCTCACCGGGAGCGACCTCCGGGGAGCTGTTTTTT
cdr3_aa: CASSPGATSGELFF

clone_size: NA
d_call: NA
j_call: TRBJ1-1
v_call: TRBV25-1
cdr3_nt: TGTGCCAGCACGACAGACCTGAACACTGAAGCTTTCTTT
cdr3_aa: CASTTDLNTEAFF

clone_size: few
d_call: NA
j_call: TRBJ1-5
v_call: TRBV10-3
cdr3_nt: TGTGCCATCAGTGAGTCTTTAGGTGGACAGTACCAGCCCCAGCATTTT
cdr3_aa: CAISESLGGQYQPQHF

clone_size: once
d_call: NA
j_call: TRBJ1-4
v_call: TRBV30
cdr3_nt: TGTGCCTGGAGTAACGGCAGGGGATGGGGTGAAAAACTGTTTTTT
cdr3_aa: CAWSNGRGWGEKLFF

clone_size: NA
d_call: TRBD2
j_call: TRBJ2-1
v_call: TRBV7-2
cdr3_nt: TGTGCCAGCAGCCTGCAAGCGGGGGGGCCTAGGAATGAGCAGTTCTTC
cdr3_aa: CASSLQAGGPRNEQFF

clone_size: NA
d_call: TRBD1
j_call: TRBJ1-4
v_call: TRBV4-2
cdr3_nt: TGTGCCAGCAGCCAAGATGTAGCTCGCGGGACAGGGCGTGAAAAACTGTTTTTT
cdr3_aa: CASSQDVARGTGREKLFF

clone_size: NA
d_call: NA
j_call: TRBJ1-4
v_call: TRBV6-6
cdr3_nt: TGTGCCAGCAGCAACCATGGGGAGGGACGGACAAAACTGTTTTTT
cdr3_aa: CASSNHGEGRTKLFF

clone_size: NA
d_call: NA
j_call: TRBJ1-1
v_call: TRBV10-3
cdr3_nt: TGTGCCATCAGTGAGGGGCAGGGTCGGGTGAACACTGAAGCTTTCTTT
cdr3_aa: CAISEGQGRVNTEAFF

clone_size: NA
d_call: TRBD1
j_call: TRBJ2-3
v_call: TRBV2
cdr3_nt: TGTGCCAGCAGGGGACAGGGGGGGACAGATACGCAGTATTTT
cdr3_aa: CASRGQGGTDTQYF

clone_size: NA
d_call: TRBD2
j_call: TRBJ2-5
v_call: TRBV5-1
cdr3_nt: TGCGCCAGCAGCCGGGCAGCGGGGGTTGGAGAGACCCAGTACTTC
cdr3_aa: CASSRAAGVGETQYF

clone_size: NA
d_call: NA
j_call: TRBJ1-2
v_call: TRBV18
cdr3_nt: TGTGCCAGCTCACCGAATGACAGCTATGGCTACACCTTC
cdr3_aa: CASSPNDSYGYTF

clone_size: NA
d_call: NA
j_call: TRBJ2-7
v_call: TRBV18
cdr3_nt: TGTGCCAGCTCACCAACCGGGACTGGTAGTAGGGAGCAGTACTTC
cdr3_aa: CASSPTGTGSREQYF

clone_size: NA
d_call: NA
j_call: TRBJ2-4
v_call: TRBV18
cdr3_nt: TGTGCCAGCTCCCCGATGGTTTTAGCGGATTCCCACATTCAGTACTTC
cdr3_aa: CASSPMVLADSHIQYF

clone_size: NA
d_call: TRBD2
j_call: TRBJ2-7
v_call: TRBV5-6
cdr3_nt: TGTGCCAGCAGCTTGGGGGGCGGGAGCGACGAGCAGTACTTC
cdr3_aa: CASSLGGGSDEQYF

clone_size: once
d_call: TRBD1
j_call: TRBJ1-1
v_call: TRBV11-2
cdr3_nt: TGTGCCAGCAGCTCCCAGACAGGGAAGTTTGTCACTGAAGCTTTCTTT
cdr3_aa: CASSSQTGKFVTEAFF

clone_size: NA
d_call: NA
j_call: TRBJ2-3
v_call: TRBV9
cdr3_nt: TGTGCCAGCAGCGTAGGTCCCCGGGATCGCACAGATACGCAGTATTTT
cdr3_aa: CASSVGPRDRTDTQYF

clone_size: NA
d_call: NA
j_call: TRBJ1-4
v_call: TRBV14
cdr3_nt: TGTGCCAGCAGCTTAGCGGGGATGCGGAATGAAAAACTGTTTTTT
cdr3_aa: CASSLAGMRNEKLFF

clone_size: few
d_call: NA
j_call: TRBJ2-3
v_call: TRBV19
cdr3_nt: TGTGCCAGTAGTCCTGGGACCATGGGGGGTACGCAGTATTTT
cdr3_aa: CASSPGTMGGTQYF

clone_size: NA
d_call: NA
j_call: TRBJ1-5
v_call: TRBV19
cdr3_nt: TGTGCCAGTACTTTAAGCCCGAATCAGCCCCAGCATTTT
cdr3_aa: CASTLSPNQPQHF

clone_size: NA
d_call: NA
j_call: TRBJ1-4
v_call: TRBV5-8
cdr3_nt: TGTGCCAGCAGCGATCATAAGATAACAGGAATGGGTGAAAAACTGTTTTTT
cdr3_aa: CASSDHKITGMGEKLFF

clone_size: NA
d_call: NA
j_call: TRBJ2-5
v_call: TRBV5-4
cdr3_nt: TGTGCCAGCAGCCCGCGCACGGGGGAAACCGAGACCCAGTACTTC
cdr3_aa: CASSPRTGETETQYF

clone_size: NA
d_call: TRBD1
j_call: TRBJ1-3
v_call: TRBV3-1/TRBV3-2
cdr3_nt: TGTGCCAGCGGGACAGGGTCTCGGGCGGGAAACACCATATATTTT
cdr3_aa: CASGTGSRAGNTIYF

clone_size: few
d_call: TRBD1
j_call: TRBJ1-2
v_call: TRBV4-2
cdr3_nt: TGTGCCAGCAGCCAGATCCAACAGGGGAGCTATGGCTACACCTTC
cdr3_aa: CASSQIQQGSYGYTF

clone_size: NA
d_call: NA
j_call: TRBJ2-5
v_call: TRBV2
cdr3_nt: TGTGCCAGCACAGGTGCGCGGGGGCGCCAAGAGACCCAGTACTTC
cdr3_aa: CASTGARGRQETQYF

clone_size: NA
d_call: TRBD1
j_call: TRBJ1-5
v_call: TRBV7-8
cdr3_nt: TGTGCCAGCAGCCCGACAGGGGGGAATAGCAATCAGCCCCAGCATTTT
cdr3_aa: CASSPTGGNSNQPQHF

clone_size: NA
d_call: TRBD1
j_call: TRBJ1-1
v_call: TRBV10-1
cdr3_nt: TGCGCCAGCAGTAAGACAGGGATGAACACTGAAGCTTTCTTT
cdr3_aa: CASSKTGMNTEAFF

clone_size: NA
d_call: TRBD2
j_call: TRBJ2-5
v_call: TRBV5-1
cdr3_nt: TGCGCCAGCAGCGTTACTAGCGGGGGGATCCAAGAGACCCAGTACTTC
cdr3_aa: CASSVTSGGIQETQYF

clone_size: NA
d_call: NA
j_call: TRBJ1-5
v_call: TRBV6-6
cdr3_nt: TGTGCCACCCACGGCAGGGCGAGCAATCAGCCCCAGCATTTT
cdr3_aa: CATHGRASNQPQHF

clone_size: NA
d_call: NA
j_call: TRBJ1-2
v_call: TRBV7-2
cdr3_nt: TGTGCCAGCAGCTTAGGGTCCCCGAGGAACTATGGCTACACCTTC
cdr3_aa: CASSLGSPRNYGYTF

clone_size: NA
d_call: NA
j_call: TRBJ1-5
v_call: TRBV6-1
cdr3_nt: TGTGCCAGCAGTGAAGCTATGGGGGAGGTTAATCAGCCCCAGCATTTT
cdr3_aa: CASSEAMGEVNQPQHF

clone_size: NA
d_call: TRBD2
j_call: TRBJ2-3
v_call: TRBV2
cdr3_nt: TGTGCCGGCCACGTACTCCCTAGCGGTTTAGATACGCAGTATTTT
cdr3_aa: CAGHVLPSGLDTQYF

clone_size: NA
d_call: TRBD1
j_call: TRBJ1-2
v_call: TRBV9
cdr3_nt: TGTGCCAGCAGCCGTACGGACAGGATTGGCTACACCTTC
cdr3_aa: CASSRTDRIGYTF

clone_size: NA
d_call: NA
j_call: TRBJ2-5
v_call: TRBV12-3/TRBV12-4
cdr3_nt: TGTGCCAGCACGAACTCGGGTTGGGAGACCCAGTACTTC
cdr3_aa: CASTNSGWETQYF

clone_size: NA
d_call: NA
j_call: TRBJ2-5
v_call: TRBV11-2
cdr3_nt: TGTGCCAGCAGCTCGGGGTACGGTCAAGAGACCCAGTACTTC
cdr3_aa: CASSSGYGQETQYF

clone_size: NA
d_call: NA
j_call: TRBJ1-2
v_call: TRBV27
cdr3_nt: TGTGCCAGCAGTTTGACAGGACTCGGGTATGGCTACACCTTC
cdr3_aa: CASSLTGLGYGYTF

clone_size: NA
d_call: TRBD1
j_call: TRBJ1-2
v_call: TRBV30
cdr3_nt: TGTGCCTCGACCCGGGACAGCTATGGCTACACCTTC
cdr3_aa: CASTRDSYGYTF

clone_size: NA
d_call: TRBD1
j_call: TRBJ1-2
v_call: TRBV5-1
cdr3_nt: TGCGCCAGCAGCTTGATTGTGGGACAGGGGGACTATGGCTACACCTTC
cdr3_aa: CASSLIVGQGDYGYTF

clone_size: NA
d_call: NA
j_call: TRBJ1-1
v_call: TRBV5-4
cdr3_nt: TGTGCCAGCAGCTTGGCCCTGGGGGCGCGTACTGAAGCTTTCTTT
cdr3_aa: CASSLALGARTEAFF

clone_size: NA
d_call: NA
j_call: TRBJ1-5
v_call: TRBV2
cdr3_nt: TGTGCCAGCAGTGAACCAGGGTACAATCAGCCCCAGCATTTT
cdr3_aa: CASSEPGYNQPQHF

clone_size: NA
d_call: NA
j_call: TRBJ1-3
v_call: TRBV6-6
cdr3_nt: TGTGCCAGCAGTCAAAGTCCGCCAGGTCGATTCTCTGGAAACACCATATATTTT
cdr3_aa: CASSQSPPGRFSGNTIYF

clone_size: NA
d_call: NA
j_call: TRBJ1-3
v_call: TRBV7-9
cdr3_nt: TGTGCCAGCACCCCCCGGACAGCTGGAAACACCATATATTTT
cdr3_aa: CASTPRTAGNTIYF

clone_size: NA
d_call: TRBD1
j_call: TRBJ1-1
v_call: TRBV6-5
cdr3_nt: TGTGCCAGCAGTTACTCGGCTACAGGGGGCCAGGCTTTCTTT
cdr3_aa: CASSYSATGGQAFF

clone_size: NA
d_call: NA
j_call: TRBJ1-2
v_call: TRBV7-2
cdr3_nt: TGTGCCAGCAGCTTAGGTGGGCAGCCTCTCTATGGCTACACCTTC
cdr3_aa: CASSLGGQPLYGYTF

clone_size: NA
d_call: TRBD1
j_call: TRBJ1-6
v_call: TRBV7-2
cdr3_nt: TGTGCCAGCAGCTCCTTGACAGGGACCTATAATTCACCCCTCCACTTT
cdr3_aa: CASSSLTGTYNSPLHF

clone_size: NA
d_call: TRBD2
j_call: TRBJ2-1
v_call: TRBV29-1
cdr3_nt: TGCAGCTATGAACTTGGCGGGGGTTCCGATGAGCAGTTCTTC
cdr3_aa: CSYELGGGSDEQFF

clone_size: NA
d_call: TRBD1
j_call: TRBJ1-6
v_call: TRBV2
cdr3_nt: TGTGCCAGCCATCAGGGGACAGGGGTTTATTCACCCCTCCACTTT
cdr3_aa: CASHQGTGVYSPLHF

clone_size: NA
d_call: TRBD2
j_call: TRBJ2-7
v_call: TRBV18
cdr3_nt: TGTGCCAGCTCACCCTCTCGCGGGGGGACATACGAGCAGTACTTC
cdr3_aa: CASSPSRGGTYEQYF

clone_size: NA
d_call: NA
j_call: TRBJ1-1
v_call: TRBV6-5
cdr3_nt: TGTGCCAGCACCTCAATGGGGGCTTTGACTGAAGCTTTCTTT
cdr3_aa: CASTSMGALTEAFF

clone_size: NA
d_call: NA
j_call: TRBJ1-2
v_call: TRBV18
cdr3_nt: TGTGCCAGCTCACCGTACCTAGATGACTACACCTTC
cdr3_aa: CASSPYLDDYTF